The count of the clone carrying this T cell receptor (beta chain) is one. Profiling relied on immunoSEQ multiplex PCR, and the TCRdb table lists in-frame clones only, not all of them. The table shows tens of thousands of clones, with about 87% occurring only once. This record belongs to a study of technical replicates of blood from several donors. The CDR3 covers 13 residues. V shed 5 bases and J shed 3 bases, with 10 bases lying between them. The germline gives CDR1 LNHDA, CDR2 SQIVND (reference sequence). This receptor was obtained from a human donor in good health. Some clones in this sample may be carry-over from other donors' samples. What was sequenced was PBMCs. This chain uses TRBV19 with TRBJ1-2; D not resolved. For the CDR3, the DNA is TGTGCCAGTAGTCTCGGGTCCCACTATGGCTACACCTTC. Translation: CASSLGSHYGYTF.